The clone carrying this T cell receptor beta chain was counted a single time. Germline values: CDR1 LNHDA, CDR2 SQIVND (reference sequence). The CDR3 consists of 17 residues. V was pared by 5 bases and J by 4 bases, with 12 bases of the junction left unmatched. The data were obtained in a study of blood T cell repertoires in COVID-19. TCRdb keeps only in-frame clones here, not all; method: immunoSEQ multiplex PCR. The repertoire includes roughly 310,000 clones, roughly 90% of them detected once, and roughly 2.9% sits in the top ten. The sample consisted of peripheral blood. The TCR sequence derives from a woman aged 25-40 years with COVID-19, enrolled during active disease. The chain couples TRBV19 to TRBJ2-1; TRBD1 matches 9 bases. For the CDR3, the DNA is TGTGCCAGTAGTCCTCCGGAAACAGGGGGCTTATACAATGAGCAGTTCTTC. This translates into CASSPPETGGLYNEQFF.